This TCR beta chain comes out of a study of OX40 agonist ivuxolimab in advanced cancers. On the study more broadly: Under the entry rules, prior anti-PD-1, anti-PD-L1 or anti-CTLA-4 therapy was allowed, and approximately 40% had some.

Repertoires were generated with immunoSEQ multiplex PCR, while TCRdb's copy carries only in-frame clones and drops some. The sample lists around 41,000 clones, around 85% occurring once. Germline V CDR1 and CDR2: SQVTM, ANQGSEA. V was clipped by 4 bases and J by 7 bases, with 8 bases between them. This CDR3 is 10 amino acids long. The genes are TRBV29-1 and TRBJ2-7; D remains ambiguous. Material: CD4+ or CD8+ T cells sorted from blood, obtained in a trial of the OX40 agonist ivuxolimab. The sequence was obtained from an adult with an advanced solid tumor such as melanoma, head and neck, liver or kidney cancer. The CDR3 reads CSVGYGEQYF. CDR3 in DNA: TGCAGCGTTGGGTATGGGGAGCAGTACTTC.